A selection of T cell receptor beta chains follows, all from one sample in a study of OX40 agonist ivuxolimab in advanced cancers. The method was immunoSEQ multiplex PCR; TCRdb's version includes in-frame clones alone and lacks a portion of them. Among about 12,000 clones listed, roughly 77% were seen once. This specimen consisted of CD4+ or CD8+ T cells sorted from blood, obtained in a trial of the OX40 agonist ivuxolimab. These receptor sequences come from an adult with an advanced solid tumor such as melanoma, head and neck, liver or kidney cancer. The CDR3 runs from the conserved cysteine through the conserved F or W. Fields, in order: clone size, V gene, D gene, J gene, CDR3 length, CDR3 protein, CDR3 DNA. The D gene is left open where the match is weak. Not all rows give a size; the values are once, few, many and, for expanded clones, a class.

>NA|TRBV27|NA|TRBJ1-6|14
CASSLSTARSPLHF
TGTGCCAGCAGTTTATCAACAGCTCGTTCACCCCTCCACTTT
>NA|TRBV19|TRBD2|TRBJ2-5|15
CASSPGSGTAETQYF
TGTGCCAGTAGTCCCGGTAGCGGGACGGCTGAGACCCAGTACTTC
>NA|TRBV9|TRBD2|TRBJ2-7|15
CASSVTSGSGYEQYF
TGTGCCAGCAGCGTGACTAGCGGGAGTGGTTACGAGCAGTACTTC
>NA|TRBV7-9|NA|TRBJ2-1|16
CASSLVESGFRYEQFF
TGTGCCAGCAGCTTAGTCGAATCGGGATTTAGATATGAGCAGTTCTTC
>NA|TRBV5-8|NA|TRBJ2-4|14
CASSRERVKNIQYF
TGTGCCAGCAGCCGGGAGCGGGTTAAAAACATTCAGTACTTC
>NA|TRBV5-8|TRBD1|TRBJ2-7|17
CASSLPTGTGGSYEQYF
TGTGCCAGCAGCCTTCCCACCGGGACAGGGGGATCCTACGAGCAGTACTTC
>NA|TRBV27|TRBD2|TRBJ2-7|15
CASSWRPSGIYEQYF
TGTGCCAGCAGTTGGCGGCCTAGCGGGATCTACGAGCAGTACTTC
>medium-sized|TRBV2|NA|TRBJ1-1|13
CALRGEKYTEAFF
TGTGCCCTGAGGGGAGAGAAGTACACTGAAGCTTTCTTT
>NA|TRBV11-1|TRBD2|TRBJ2-3|18
CASSPAEGLATSTDTQYF
TGTGCCAGCAGCCCCGCCGAGGGACTAGCGACTAGCACAGATACGCAGTATTTT
>NA|TRBV13|NA|TRBJ1-2|13
CASSTGQSYGYTF
TGTGCCAGCAGCACCGGACAGTCCTATGGCTACACCTTC
>NA|TRBV7-9|TRBD2|TRBJ2-1|16
CASSLLAAGGPDEQFF
TGTGCCAGCAGCCTCCTTGCAGCGGGAGGGCCCGATGAGCAGTTCTTC
>NA|TRBV7-2|NA|TRBJ2-5|13
CASSPDSRETQYF
TGTGCCAGCAGCCCGGACTCACGTGAGACCCAGTACTTC
>NA|TRBV27|TRBD2|TRBJ2-3|16
CASSRPLAGGTDTQYF
TGTGCCAGCAGCCGCCCACTAGCGGGAGGCACAGATACGCAGTATTTT
>NA|TRBV10-3|NA|TRBJ2-7|13
CAIREDVSYEQYF
TGTGCCATCAGGGAAGACGTTTCCTACGAGCAGTACTTC
>NA|TRBV4-1|NA|TRBJ2-1|11
CASSQGNKQFF
TGCGCCAGCAGCCAAGGCAACAAGCAGTTCTTC
>NA|TRBV27|NA|TRBJ2-1|17
CASSLWGGLPIGNEQFF
TGTGCCAGCAGTTTATGGGGTGGCCTGCCGATCGGCAATGAGCAGTTCTTC
>NA|TRBV15|TRBD2|TRBJ2-1|16
CATSREGTSGYNEQFF
TGTGCCACCAGCAGAGAAGGGACTAGCGGGTACAATGAGCAGTTCTTC
>NA|TRBV9|TRBD1|TRBJ1-1|16
CASSHRQGSRNTEAFF
TGTGCCAGCAGCCATAGACAGGGGAGCAGGAACACTGAAGCTTTCTTT
>once|TRBV6-5|NA|TRBJ2-7|14
CASSLAGRYYEQYF
TGTGCCAGCAGTCTCGCGGGGCGGTACTACGAGCAGTACTTC
>few|TRBV4-3|NA|TRBJ2-5|16
CASSQARGTFPETQYF
TGCGCCAGCAGCCAAGCCCGAGGGACGTTCCCAGAGACCCAGTACTTC
>NA|TRBV29-1|NA|TRBJ2-2|13
CSAGKDDTGELFF
TGCAGCGCCGGGAAGGACGACACCGGGGAGCTGTTTTTT
>NA|TRBV28|TRBD2|TRBJ2-1|16
CASSSVSPNAGDEQFF
TGTGCCAGCAGTTCGGTTAGCCCGAACGCGGGGGATGAGCAGTTCTTC
>few|TRBV5-6|TRBD2|TRBJ2-1|14
CASSPGLAMNEQFF
TGTGCCAGCAGCCCGGGACTAGCAATGAATGAGCAGTTCTTC
>few|TRBV9|NA|TRBJ1-4|14
CASSVEAVNEKLFF
TGTGCCAGCAGCGTAGAGGCAGTTAATGAAAAACTGTTTTTT
>NA|TRBV7-2|TRBD2|TRBJ2-5|16
CASSSTSVILQETQYF
TGTGCCAGCAGCTCTACTAGCGTTATACTACAAGAGACCCAGTACTTC
>few|TRBV5-6|NA|TRBJ1-2|13
CASSAGRIYGYTF
TGTGCCAGCAGCGCGGGACGGATCTATGGCTACACCTTC
>NA|TRBV2|NA|TRBJ2-3|13
CASTPSFTDTQYF
TGTGCCAGCACCCCTTCATTCACAGATACGCAGTATTTT
>NA|TRBV7-3|NA|TRBJ1-1|13
CASSLWPTAEAFF
TGTGCCAGCAGCTTATGGCCCACGGCTGAAGCTTTCTTT
>NA|TRBV5-8|TRBD2|TRBJ2-7|15
CASSFGASGPYEQYF
TGTGCCAGCAGCTTTGGGGCTAGCGGTCCCTACGAGCAGTACTTC
>few|TRBV7-8|NA|TRBJ1-1|13
CASSPLASTEAFF
TGTGCCAGCTCCCCACTAGCGAGCACTGAAGCTTTCTTT
>NA|TRBV6-5|TRBD1|TRBJ2-7|15
CASSYPGQGRYEQYF
TGTGCCAGCAGTTACCCGGGACAGGGAAGGTACGAGCAGTACTTC
>NA|TRBV7-9|NA|TRBJ1-1|16
CASSKEVGPMNTEAFF
TGTGCCAGCAGCAAAGAGGTAGGCCCCATGAACACTGAAGCTTTCTTT
>NA|TRBV7-9|TRBD1|TRBJ1-1|15
CASNPGQGLNTEAFF
TGTGCCAGCAACCCGGGACAGGGGCTGAACACTGAAGCTTTCTTT
>NA|TRBV7-9|NA|TRBJ1-2|11
CASSRGGGYTF
TGTGCCAGCAGCCGGGGGGGTGGCTACACCTTC
>once|TRBV27|TRBD1|TRBJ1-5|15
CASRKGTGFNQPQHF
TGTGCCAGCAGGAAAGGGACAGGGTTCAATCAGCCCCAGCATTTT
>NA|TRBV5-1|TRBD1|TRBJ2-7|13
CASGNRGLYEQYF
TGCGCCAGCGGAAACAGGGGGCTCTACGAGCAGTACTTC
>NA|TRBV29-1|NA|TRBJ1-3|14
CSGFRQDSGNTIYF
TGCAGCGGTTTTAGACAGGACTCTGGAAACACCATATATTTT
>NA|TRBV9|NA|TRBJ1-3|18
CASSVGGRDDYSGNTIYF
TGTGCCAGCAGCGTAGGGGGCAGGGACGACTACTCTGGAAACACCATATATTTT
>NA|TRBV6-1|NA|TRBJ2-2|11
CASGEIGELFF
TGTGCCAGCGGGGAGATCGGGGAGCTGTTTTTT
>NA|TRBV7-9|NA|TRBJ2-5|13
CASSLHPGETQYF
TGTGCCAGCAGCCTACACCCAGGAGAGACCCAGTACTTC
>NA|TRBV15|TRBD1|TRBJ2-1|14
CATSRTWTGNEQFF
TGTGCCACCAGCCGAACTTGGACAGGGAATGAGCAGTTCTTC
>few|TRBV7-2|TRBD1|TRBJ2-7|14
CASSFTGVGYEQYF
TGTGCCAGCAGCTTCACAGGGGTCGGTTACGAGCAGTACTTC
>NA|TRBV7-9|TRBD1|TRBJ1-4|15
CASSPPGQGREKLFF
TGTGCCAGCAGCCCGCCGGGACAGGGTAGGGAAAAACTGTTTTTT
>NA|TRBV7-9|NA|TRBJ1-4|18
CASSPEGTVTTLNEKLFF
TGTGCCAGCAGCCCCGAAGGGACTGTGACAACCCTTAATGAAAAACTGTTTTTT
>NA|TRBV15|NA|TRBJ1-2|18
CTTSRDLSGPGGNYGYTF
TGTACCACCAGCAGAGACCTCTCCGGGCCGGGGGGAAACTATGGCTACACCTTC
>NA|TRBV6-5|TRBD2|TRBJ2-7|15
CASSYDSGGLYEQYF
TGTGCCAGCAGTTACGACAGCGGGGGGCTCTACGAGCAGTACTTC
>NA|TRBV29-1|NA|TRBJ2-6|14
CSVEDHSGANVLTF
TGCAGCGTTGAGGATCACTCTGGGGCCAACGTCCTGACTTTC
>NA|TRBV5-5|NA|TRBJ2-5|14
CASSLTDLQETQYF
TGTGCCAGCAGCTTGACAGACCTCCAAGAGACCCAGTACTTC
>NA|TRBV4-3|NA|TRBJ2-1|16
CASSQDRGGYYNEQFF
TGCGCCAGCAGCCAAGACAGGGGAGGTTACTACAATGAGCAGTTCTTC
>NA|TRBV6-5|NA|TRBJ2-7|13
CATQSGQSYEQYF
TGTGCCACCCAATCGGGACAAAGCTACGAGCAGTACTTC